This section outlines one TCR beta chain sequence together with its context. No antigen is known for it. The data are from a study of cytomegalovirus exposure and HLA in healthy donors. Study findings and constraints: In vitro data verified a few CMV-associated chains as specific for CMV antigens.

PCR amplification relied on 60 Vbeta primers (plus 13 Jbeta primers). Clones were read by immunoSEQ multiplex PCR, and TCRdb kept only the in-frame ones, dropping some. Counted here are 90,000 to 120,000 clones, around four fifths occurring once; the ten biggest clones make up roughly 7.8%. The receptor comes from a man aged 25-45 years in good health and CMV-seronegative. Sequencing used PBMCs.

The CDR3 region is CASRTSGTGIGYTF. CDR3 DNA sequence: TGTGCCAGCAGAACGTCCGGGACAGGGATCGGCTACACCTTC. The gene calls are TRBV28 and TRBJ1-2; 9 nucleotides match TRBD1. Germline trimming cut 6 bases from V and 8 bases from J; bases unmatched to any gene: 10. Germline CDR1 and CDR2: MDHEN and SYDVKM. The CDR3 loop spans 14 amino acids.